These 13 T cell receptor beta chains share one sample of origin, sequenced in a study of beta chain features in type 1 diabetes (dated 2018 in TCRdb). The study at large found these results: A moderate but significant shortening of TCRB CDR3 length was observed in type 1 diabetes patients in all four CD4+ subsets.

Their antigens remain unidentified. The library came from the immunoSEQ multiplex PCR assay. The High Capacity cDNA Reverse Transcription Kit was used to reverse transcribe all of the isolated RNA, meaning that expressed TCRB transcripts were what got sequenced. TCRdb holds this immuneACCESS table with in-frame rearrangements only. Some clones are missing; in checked studies, unresolved V genes explain under half, and the rest has no known cause. This sample comprises hundreds of thousands of clones, 9.3% of them detected only once. The top ten clonotypes cover roughly 1% of the sample. Sequenced sample: central memory CD4+ T cells from blood. Receptors were obtained from a man younger than 45 with type 1 diabetes.

This clone has more than one count but fewer than ten. This rearrangement joins TRBV7-2 to TRBJ2-5; no firm D call. From germline, CDR1 is SGHTA and CDR2 FQGNSA. Trimming stripped 2 bases from V and 5 bases from J, with 18 bases between. This CDR3 has 16 residues. CDR3 nucleotide sequence: TGTGCCAGCAGCTTACGGGTCTCAAACTGGCGGGAGACCCAGTACTTC. This codes for CASSLRVSNWRETQYF.

The V and J genes are TRBV18 and TRBJ1-1, with D tentatively TRBD1 (6 bases). Trimming shortened V by 5 bases and J by 1 base, and 14 bases separated the two germline ends. Germline-derived CDR1 and CDR2 are KGHSH and LQKENI. The CDR3 consists of 15 residues. The CDR3 DNA sequence: TGTGCCAGCTCAACCCTACAGGGCTCGAACACTGAAGCTTTCTTT. It encodes CASSTLQGSNTEAFF.

In its sample, this clone was seen a few times. The chain recombines TRBV7-9 with TRBJ2-7, with D perhaps TRBD1 (6 bases). CDR3 length: 12 amino acids. CDR1 SEHNR and CDR2 FQNEAQ come from the germline V gene (reference sequence). V shed 10 bases and J shed 3 bases, with 13 bases lying between them. The CDR3, as DNA: TGTGCCACCTCGACAGGAGGCTACGAGCAGTACTTC. It yields the protein CATSTGGYEQYF.

This chain joins TRBV9 and TRBJ2-2; TRBD1 agrees at 7 bases. The CDR3 contains 14 residues. Germline assignment: CDR1 SGDLS and CDR2 YYNGEE. With V trimmed by 3 bases and J by 4 bases, 3 bases remained unmatched. The CDR3 coding sequence is TGTGCCAGCAGCGCGGACAGGTTCACCGGGGAGCTGTTTTTT. As protein: CASSADRFTGELFF.

This clone was seen only a few times. The chain combines TRBV19 with TRBJ2-3; 10 nucleotides align to TRBD2. From germline, CDR1 is LNHDA and CDR2 SQIVND (reference sequence). The CDR3 sequence is 15 residues long. Trimming at V came to 5 bases and at J to 3 bases, leaving 5 bases not matched to a gene. The CDR3 sequence: CASSGTSGETDTQYF. CDR3 nucleotide sequence: TGTGCCAGTAGTGGCACTAGCGGGGAAACAGATACGCAGTATTTT. The full variable domain, rest sourced from reference TRBV19 and TRBJ2-3, is DGGITQSPKYLFRKEGQNVTLSCEQNLNHDAMYWYRQDPGQGLRLIYYSQIVNDFQKGDIAEGYSVSREKKESFPLTVTSAQKNPTAFYLCASSGTSGETDTQYFGPGTRLTVL.

The CDR3 DNA reads as TGCGCCAGCCAGCCACCGGGCACAGATACGCAGTATTTT. Translation: CASQPPGTDTQYF. The chain couples TRBV5-1 to TRBJ2-3, with D unclear. This CDR3 comprises 13 residues. Germline V gene lookup returns CDR1 SGHRS and CDR2 YFSETQ. V lost 7 bases and J 1 base, leaving 10 bases between the germline ends.

As concerns this clone: Distinct nucleotide sequences in the sample also encode this CDR3. The chain employs TRBV30 and TRBJ1-5; tentative D call: TRBD1 (5 bases). In germline, CDR1 is GTSNPN, CDR2 SVGIG (reference sequence). The CDR3 covers 13 residues. Trimming left V 3 bases short and J 5 bases short, with 11 bases between. The chain's CDR3 is CAWSPGRDQPQHF. The CDR3, as DNA: TGTGCCTGGAGCCCAGGGCGGGATCAGCCCCAGCATTTT.

The chain is built from TRBV28 and TRBJ1-2; D gene uncertain. The CDR3 has 12 residues. Germline V gives CDR1 MDHEN, CDR2 SYDVKM. With 5 bases removed from V and 8 bases from J, the gap between germline ends came to 12 bases. The CDR3 loop reads CASSLTSQGYTF. The CDR3, as DNA: TGTGCCAGCAGTCTCACATCGCAGGGCTACACCTTC.

The gene calls are TRBV5-1 and TRBJ2-7, with D perhaps TRBD1 (6 bases). The CDR3 spans 14 residues. The germline V gene has CDR1 SGHRS and CDR2 YFSETQ. The V end lost 4 bases, the J end lost 2 bases, and 13 bases lay between the germline ends. The CDR3 nucleotides read TGCGCCAGCAGCCCGGACAGTGTCACCTACGAGCAGTACTTC. Translated: CASSPDSVTYEQYF.

The rearrangement links TRBV11-2 to TRBJ2-7; D tentatively reads TRBD1 or TRBD2 (5 bases each). CDR1 is SGHAT, CDR2 FQNNGV, per germline. This CDR3 is built from 15 residues. V lost 1 base and J 1 base, leaving 11 bases between the germline ends. The CDR3 DNA sequence: TGTGCCAGCAGCTTAGGTGGGGGAAGGTCCTACGAGCAGTACTTC. This codes for CASSLGGGRSYEQYF.

The chain has TRBV5-4 and TRBJ2-5; D is possibly TRBD1 (6 bases). Germline assignment: CDR1 SGHNT and CDR2 YYREEE (reference sequence). This CDR3 contains 16 residues. The germline V and J ends were trimmed by 3 bases and 5 bases, with 20 bases remaining between them. The DNA of the CDR3 is TGTGCCAGCAGCTACCGGGACAACCGCGGAAGTGAGACCCAGTACTTC. Translating gives CASSYRDNRGSETQYF.

This clone was detected only a few times. The gene calls are TRBV9 and TRBJ2-7; 7 bases agree with TRBD1. This CDR3 region has 15 residues. Germline V gives CDR1 SGDLS, CDR2 YYNGEE. The V gene end was trimmed by 0 bases and the J gene end by 3 bases; junction bases not matched to a gene: 6. The CDR3 bases are TGTGCCAGCAGCGTAGAGGGTCAGGGGGTCTACGAGCAGTACTTC. The encoded protein is CASSVEGQGVYEQYF.

The chain combines TRBV7-2 with TRBJ2-7; the D gene is possibly TRBD1 (6 bases). Germline CDR1 SGHTA, CDR2 FQGNSA. The CDR3 extends over 13 amino acids. The V and J ends lost 3 bases and 7 bases respectively, with 13 bases between them. The DNA of the CDR3 is TGTGCCAGCAGCTTTTGGGGGCCGCGGGAGCAGTACTTC. Its protein is CASSFWGPREQYF.